This T cell receptor beta chain was retrieved from a study of T cell responses to AZD1222 COVID-19 vaccine. This clone was counted between two and nine times. This table comes from immunoSEQ multiplex PCR, and its TCRdb copy is limited to in-frame clones, with some not included. Among 130,000 to 150,000 clones listed, about 81% were seen once. Germline trimming cut 5 bases from V and 7 bases from J; bases unmatched to any gene: 10. CDR1 SGHTS and CDR2 YDEGEE come from the germline V gene. The CDR3 is 16 amino acids. The chain links TRBV5-8 to TRBJ2-1; TRBD1 aligns across 12 bases. This sequence originates from an adult in good health. The input for sequencing was peripheral blood, taken on day 0 of MenACWY control vaccination. The CDR3 region has the DNA TGTGCCAGCAGTTCCCTCGGGACAGGGGGCTGGAATGAGCAGTTCTTC. It codes for CASSSLGTGGWNEQFF.